This passage covers 9 T cell receptor beta chains from one sample sequenced in a study of cytomegalovirus exposure and HLA in healthy donors. Primers included in the PCR were 60 Vbeta and 13 Jbeta primers. Data came from immunoSEQ multiplex PCR; TCRdb stores just in-frame clones and leaves some out. This sample has approximately 190,000 clones, with 84% found just once. The specimen was PBMCs. Receptors originate from a woman aged 50 to 60 in good health and CMV-seropositive.

The V call is TRBV12-5, the J call TRBJ2-2; 7 bases are shared with TRBD1. Trimming removed 10 bases from V and 2 bases from J; junction bases left unmatched: 4. The CDR3 runs 13 residues. Germline V gene lookup returns CDR1 LGHNT and CDR2 FRNRAP. For the CDR3, the DNA is TGTGCTACGGGGACAGAAAACACCGGGGAGCTGTTTTTT. This sequence encodes CATGTENTGELFF.

A word on this clone: In the same sample, other DNA sequences code for this CDR3. The rearrangement uses TRBV15 and TRBJ2-3; 8 bases are shared with TRBD2. The CDR3 extends over 15 amino acids. Germline V lookup: CDR1 LNHNV, CDR2 YYDKDF (reference sequence). With 5 bases clipped from V and 2 bases from J, the junction kept 6 bases outside the gene matches. The CDR3 loop is CATSVGGGDTDTQYF. DNA for the CDR3: TGTGCCACCAGCGTCGGGGGGGGAGACACAGATACGCAGTATTTT.

This rearrangement joins TRBV18 to TRBJ2-3, with TRBD1 matching 9 bases. The J segment lost 5 bases and the V segment lost 6 bases, leaving 3 bases of the junction unmatched. The CDR3 totals 13 residues. Germline V CDR1 and CDR2: KGHSH, LQKENI. CDR3 loop: CASSGQGRDTQYF. Written as DNA, the CDR3 is TGTGCCAGCTCGGGACAGGGAAGAGATACGCAGTATTTT.

This chain uses TRBV14 with TRBJ2-7, with 11 positions matching TRBD1. Germline loops: CDR1 SGHDN, CDR2 FVKESK. The trim removed 4 bases at V and 2 bases at J, leaving 4 bases unmatched. The CDR3 length is 15 residues. CDR3: CASSPPGQGAYEQYF. The CDR3 bases are TGTGCCAGCAGCCCACCGGGACAGGGGGCCTACGAGCAGTACTTC.

This clone was seen just once. The V gene is TRBV11-3, the J gene TRBJ2-1; D is possibly TRBD1 (6 bases). Trimming stripped 1 base from V and 4 bases from J, with 11 bases between. Looked up from germline, CDR1 is SGHNT and CDR2 is YENEEA. The CDR3 runs 15 residues. CDR3 coding DNA: TGTGCCAGCAGCTTAGCGACAGGTGGATACAATGAGCAGTTCTTC. Translating gives CASSLATGGYNEQFF.

The chain combines TRBV28 with TRBJ1-2; TRBD1 aligns across 11 bases. Germline trimming cut 5 bases from V and 5 bases from J; bases unmatched to any gene: 10. Germline V CDR1 and CDR2: MDHEN, SYDVKM. The CDR3 extends over 16 amino acids. The CDR3 DNA follows: TGTGCCAGCAGTCCGCCAGGGGGACAGGGGGAATATGGCTACACCTTC. Translation gives CASSPPGGQGEYGYTF.

The chain employs TRBV18 and TRBJ2-2; 11 positions match TRBD1. This CDR3 is 16 amino acids long. The germline V gene has CDR1 KGHSH and CDR2 LQKENI. Losses at the gene ends were 0 bases for V and 7 bases for J; bases not matched to a gene: 4. This chain's CDR3 is CASSPPGQGAGGELFF. DNA for the CDR3: TGTGCCAGCTCACCACCCGGACAGGGGGCTGGCGGGGAGCTGTTTTTT.

This clone was found once. The V and J genes are TRBV4-3 and TRBJ2-1, with D hard to call. V was clipped by 4 bases and J by 6 bases, with 16 bases between them. The germline CDR1 and CDR2 sequences are LGHNA and YSLEER. CDR3 length equals 15 residues. The CDR3 DNA reads as TGCGCCAGCAGCCCCCGACCCCAGGCCGCCAATGAGCAGTTCTTC. This gives the protein CASSPRPQAANEQFF.

The chain joins TRBV5-4 to TRBJ2-1; 9 bases are a match to TRBD1. CDR1 SGHNT and CDR2 YYREEE come from the germline V gene (reference sequence). The CDR3 extends over 15 amino acids. The trim removed 5 bases at V and 2 bases at J, leaving 5 bases unmatched. As DNA, the CDR3 is TGTGCCAGCAGGGACAGGACAGGGGCCTACAATGAGCAGTTCTTC. Translation: CASRDRTGAYNEQFF.